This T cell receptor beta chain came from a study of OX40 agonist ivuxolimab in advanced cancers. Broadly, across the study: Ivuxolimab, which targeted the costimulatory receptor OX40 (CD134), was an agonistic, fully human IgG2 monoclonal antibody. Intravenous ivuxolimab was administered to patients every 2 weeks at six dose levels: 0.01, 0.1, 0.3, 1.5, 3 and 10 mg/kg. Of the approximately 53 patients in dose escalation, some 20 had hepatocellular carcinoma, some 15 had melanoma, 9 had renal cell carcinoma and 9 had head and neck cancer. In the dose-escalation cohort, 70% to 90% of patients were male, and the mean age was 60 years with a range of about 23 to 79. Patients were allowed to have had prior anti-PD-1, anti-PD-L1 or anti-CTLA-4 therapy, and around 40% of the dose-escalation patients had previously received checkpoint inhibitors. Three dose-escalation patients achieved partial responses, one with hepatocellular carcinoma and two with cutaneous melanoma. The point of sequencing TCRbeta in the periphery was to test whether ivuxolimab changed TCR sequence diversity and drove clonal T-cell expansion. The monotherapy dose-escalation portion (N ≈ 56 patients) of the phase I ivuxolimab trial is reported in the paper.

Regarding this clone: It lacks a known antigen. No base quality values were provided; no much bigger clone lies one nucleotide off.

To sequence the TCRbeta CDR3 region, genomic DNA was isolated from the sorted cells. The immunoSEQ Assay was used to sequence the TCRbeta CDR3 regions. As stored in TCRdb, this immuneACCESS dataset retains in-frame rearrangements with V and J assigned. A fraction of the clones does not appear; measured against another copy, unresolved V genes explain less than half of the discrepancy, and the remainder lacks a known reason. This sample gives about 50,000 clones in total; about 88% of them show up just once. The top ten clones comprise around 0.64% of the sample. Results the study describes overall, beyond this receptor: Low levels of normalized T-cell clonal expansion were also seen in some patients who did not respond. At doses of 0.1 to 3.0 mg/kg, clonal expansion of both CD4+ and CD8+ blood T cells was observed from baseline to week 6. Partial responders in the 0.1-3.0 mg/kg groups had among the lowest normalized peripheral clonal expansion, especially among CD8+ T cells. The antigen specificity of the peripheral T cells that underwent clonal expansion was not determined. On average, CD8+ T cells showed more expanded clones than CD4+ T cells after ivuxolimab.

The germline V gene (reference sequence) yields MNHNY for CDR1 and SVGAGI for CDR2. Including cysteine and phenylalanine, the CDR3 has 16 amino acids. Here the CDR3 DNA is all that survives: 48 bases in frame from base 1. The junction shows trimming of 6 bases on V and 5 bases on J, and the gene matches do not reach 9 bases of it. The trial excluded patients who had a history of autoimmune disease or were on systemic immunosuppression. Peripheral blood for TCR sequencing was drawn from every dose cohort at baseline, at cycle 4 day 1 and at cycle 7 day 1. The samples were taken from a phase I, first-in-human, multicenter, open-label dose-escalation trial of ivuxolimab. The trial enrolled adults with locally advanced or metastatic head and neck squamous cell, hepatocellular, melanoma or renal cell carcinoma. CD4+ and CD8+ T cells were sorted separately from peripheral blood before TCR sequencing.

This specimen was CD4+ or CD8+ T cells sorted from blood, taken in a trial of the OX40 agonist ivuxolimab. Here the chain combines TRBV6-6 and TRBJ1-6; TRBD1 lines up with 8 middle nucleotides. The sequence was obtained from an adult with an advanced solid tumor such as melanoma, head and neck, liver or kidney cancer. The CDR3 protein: CASRRTGGANNSPLHF. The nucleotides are TGTGCCAGCAGGAGAACAGGGGGGGCGAATAATTCACCCCTCCACTTT.